The T cell receptor beta chain under discussion was sequenced for a study of read filtering for tumor transcriptome and immune sequencing. Study-wide context: Mean patient age was roughly 70 years, range about 45 to 85; 17 male, over twelve female.

The CDR3 spans 13 residues. Germline V gene sequence: CDR1 DFQATT, CDR2 SNEGSKA (reference sequence). V was clipped by 3 bases and J by 4 bases, with 10 bases between them. This library used about 360 ng RNA and molecular barcoded adaptors spanning alpha/delta and beta/gamma chains. TCRdb reprocessed the reads with MiXCR, giving one entry per CDR3 protein. The table records over 40,000 distinct CDR3 sequences, approximately 12% of them present only once. Judged by abundance, this clonotype is medium-sized. Its matching antigen is unknown. Findings of the study overall: Compared with RNA-seq, IR-seq gave much higher clonotype depth and reliability.

This TCR was sampled from a donor at least 40 years old with multiple myeloma. The J gene is TRBJ2-1, the V gene TRBV20-1; a weak D match, TRBD2 (5 bases). Sequenced material: a population of CD138-negative cells sorted from bone marrow. The DNA of the CDR3 is TGCAGTGCTAGTAAGGACTCGTACAATGAGCAGTTCTTC. Translated, it gives CSASKDSYNEQFF.